This TCR beta chain was captured by sequencing in a study of PD-L1 blockade in urothelial cancer. Study at large: Prior chemotherapy ranged from 0 to 3 regimens per patient.

Profiling relied on immunoSEQ multiplex PCR, and the TCRdb table lists in-frame clones only, not all of them. The table records tens of thousands of clones, roughly 80% of them present only once. This clone was detected a few times. Per germline, CDR1 LNHDA and CDR2 SQIVND (reference sequence). Trimming removed 5 bases from V and 3 bases from J, with 20 bases in between. This CDR3 comprises 16 residues. The sample consisted of PBMCs, taken around atezolizumab (anti-PD-L1) treatment. This receptor was taken from a man aged 65 to 85 with urothelial cancer. This rearrangement joins TRBV19 to TRBJ2-7; the D gene is possibly TRBD1 (5 bases). The CDR3 coding sequence is TGTGCCAGTAGTCCAGGTGGGGCGAACATTCTCTACGAGCAGTACTTC. It translates to CASSPGGANILYEQYF.